The clone carrying this TCR beta chain was recorded once. The antigen is undetermined. The sample is drawn from a study of long-term antiretroviral therapy in people with HIV. Ahead of DNA extraction, samples held about 0.95-11 million cryopreserved PBMC each. CDR1 ENHRY and CDR2 SYGVKD come from the germline V gene. This CDR3 region has 14 residues. Trimming cost V 10 bases and J 7 bases, with 20 bases left between them. General observations from the study: Increased diversity was seen after ART, yet it remained lower than in transplant donor controls. Dominating the repertoire at all time points were the clones that expanded before ART. HIV repertoires spanned tighter CDR3 length ranges than controls did.

They ran version v3.0 of the immunoSEQ assay at survey level. The repertoire was sequenced with immunoSEQ multiplex PCR; TCRdb's copy has only in-frame clones and lacks some. The repertoire consists of fewer than 30,000 clones, with approximately 88% occurring once and the leading ten covering 9.5% to 10%. The J gene is TRBJ2-1, the V gene TRBV10-3; D is possibly TRBD1 (5 bases). The source material was unsorted PBMCs, sampled approximately 2.9 years after starting antiretroviral therapy. This sequence originates from a man under 40 with HIV. CDR3 sequence (DNA): TGTGCCAGCAGACTCCAGGGATACGGGAATGAGCAGTTCTTC. Protein: CASRLQGYGNEQFF.